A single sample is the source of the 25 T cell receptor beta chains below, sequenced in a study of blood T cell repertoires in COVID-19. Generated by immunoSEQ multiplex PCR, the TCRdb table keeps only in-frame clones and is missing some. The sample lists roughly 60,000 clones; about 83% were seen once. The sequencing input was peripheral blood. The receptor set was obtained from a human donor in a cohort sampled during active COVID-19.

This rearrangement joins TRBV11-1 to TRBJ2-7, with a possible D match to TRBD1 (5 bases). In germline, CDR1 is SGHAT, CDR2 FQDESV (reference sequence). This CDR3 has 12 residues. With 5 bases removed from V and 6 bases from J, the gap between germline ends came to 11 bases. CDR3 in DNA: TGTGCCAGCAGCCCCGACAGCAGCGAGCAGTACTTC. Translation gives CASSPDSSEQYF.

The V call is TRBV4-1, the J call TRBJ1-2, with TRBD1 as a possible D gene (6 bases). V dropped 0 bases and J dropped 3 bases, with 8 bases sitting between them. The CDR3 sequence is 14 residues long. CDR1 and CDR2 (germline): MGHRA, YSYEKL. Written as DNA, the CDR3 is TGCGCCAGCAGCCAAGACAGGGGCTACTATGGCTACACCTTC. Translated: CASSQDRGYYGYTF.

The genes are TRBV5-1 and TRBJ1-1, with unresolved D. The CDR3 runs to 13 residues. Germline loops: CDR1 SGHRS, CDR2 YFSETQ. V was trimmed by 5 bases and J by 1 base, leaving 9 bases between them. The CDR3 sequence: CASSTASNTEAFF. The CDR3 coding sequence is TGCGCCAGCAGTACTGCTTCGAACACTGAAGCTTTCTTT.

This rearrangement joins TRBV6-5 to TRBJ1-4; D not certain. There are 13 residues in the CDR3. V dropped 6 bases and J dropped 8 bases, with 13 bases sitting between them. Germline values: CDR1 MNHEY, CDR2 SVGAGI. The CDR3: CASRRTPGEKLFF. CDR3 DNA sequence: TGTGCCAGCAGACGAACGCCGGGGGAAAAACTGTTTTTT.

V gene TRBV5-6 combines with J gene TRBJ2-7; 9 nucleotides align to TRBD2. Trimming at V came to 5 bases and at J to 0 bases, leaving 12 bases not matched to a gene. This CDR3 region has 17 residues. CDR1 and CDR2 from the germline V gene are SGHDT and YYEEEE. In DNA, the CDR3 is TGTGCCAGCAGTCGGCCCCCGGGACTAGCAAACTCCTACGAGCAGTACTTC. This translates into CASSRPPGLANSYEQYF.

The CDR3 DNA is TGTGCTAGTGGTTTGGAATCGGGACAGGGGAGAAACACCATATATTTT. Its translation: CASGLESGQGRNTIYF. The chain recombines TRBV12-5 with TRBJ1-3, with 10 positions matching TRBD1. J was trimmed by 5 bases and V by 1 base; bases with no gene match: 5. The CDR3 loop spans 16 amino acids. Germline CDR1 is LGHNT and CDR2 is FRNRAP.

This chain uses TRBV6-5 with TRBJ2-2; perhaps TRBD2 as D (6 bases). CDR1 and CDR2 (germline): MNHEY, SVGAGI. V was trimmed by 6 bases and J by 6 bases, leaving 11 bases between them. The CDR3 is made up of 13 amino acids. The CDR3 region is CASRGGVAGELFF. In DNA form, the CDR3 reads TGTGCCAGCAGGGGGGGAGTAGCCGGGGAGCTGTTTTTT.

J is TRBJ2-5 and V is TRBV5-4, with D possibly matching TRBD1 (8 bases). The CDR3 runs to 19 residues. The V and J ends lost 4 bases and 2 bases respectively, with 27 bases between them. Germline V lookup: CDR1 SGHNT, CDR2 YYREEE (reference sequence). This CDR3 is CASSPGGRGSIPSQETQYF. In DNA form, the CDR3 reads TGTGCCAGCAGCCCAGGGGGCCGCGGGAGTATTCCGTCTCAAGAGACCCAGTACTTC.

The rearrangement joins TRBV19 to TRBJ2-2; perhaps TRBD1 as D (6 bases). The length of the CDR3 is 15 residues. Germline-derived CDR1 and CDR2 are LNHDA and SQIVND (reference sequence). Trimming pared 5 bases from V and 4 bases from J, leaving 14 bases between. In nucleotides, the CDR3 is TGTGCCAGTAGTGTCCACAGGGAGCGCACCGGGGAGCTGTTTTTT. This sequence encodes CASSVHRERTGELFF.

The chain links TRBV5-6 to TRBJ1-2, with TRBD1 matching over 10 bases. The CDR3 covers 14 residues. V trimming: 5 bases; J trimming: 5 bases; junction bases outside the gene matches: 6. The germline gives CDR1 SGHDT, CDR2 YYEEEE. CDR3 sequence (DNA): TGTGCCAGCAGTCTGACAGGGGGCGGGTATGGCTACACCTTC. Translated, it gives CASSLTGGGYGYTF.

The CDR3 nucleotides read TGTGCCAGCAGCAAGACAGGGTTCGGTGAAGCTTTCTTT. Translating it yields CASSKTGFGEAFF. The chain employs TRBV5-5 and TRBJ1-1; 7 bases match TRBD1. Germline CDR1 and CDR2: SGHKS and YYEKEE (reference sequence). This CDR3 is built from 13 residues. Germline trimming cut 4 bases from V and 7 bases from J; bases unmatched to any gene: 7.

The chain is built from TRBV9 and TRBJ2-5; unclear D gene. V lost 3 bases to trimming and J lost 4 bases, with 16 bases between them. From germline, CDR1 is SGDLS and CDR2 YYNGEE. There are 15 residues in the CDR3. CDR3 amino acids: CASSASVGAGETQYF. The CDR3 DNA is TGTGCCAGCAGCGCGTCCGTTGGAGCCGGAGAGACCCAGTACTTC.

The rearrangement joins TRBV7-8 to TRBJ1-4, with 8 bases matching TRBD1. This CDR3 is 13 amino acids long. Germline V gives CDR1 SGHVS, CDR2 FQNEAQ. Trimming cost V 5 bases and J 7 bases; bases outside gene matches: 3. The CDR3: CASSPGTGEKLFF. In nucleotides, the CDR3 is TGTGCCAGCAGCCCCGGGACAGGTGAAAAACTGTTTTTT.

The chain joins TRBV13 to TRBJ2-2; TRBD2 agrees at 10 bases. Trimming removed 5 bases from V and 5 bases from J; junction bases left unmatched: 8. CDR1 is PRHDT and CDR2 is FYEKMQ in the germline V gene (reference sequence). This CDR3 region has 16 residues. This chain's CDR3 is CASSASGRARTGELFF. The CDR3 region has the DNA TGTGCCAGCAGCGCAAGCGGGAGGGCCCGGACCGGGGAGCTGTTTTTT.

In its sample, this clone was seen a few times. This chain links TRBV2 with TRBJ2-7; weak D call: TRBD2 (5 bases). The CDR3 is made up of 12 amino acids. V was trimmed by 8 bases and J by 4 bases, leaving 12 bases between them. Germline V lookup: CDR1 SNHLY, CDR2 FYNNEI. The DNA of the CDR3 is TGTGCCAGCGAGGGCGCCCAGTACGAGCAGTACTTC. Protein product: CASEGAQYEQYF.

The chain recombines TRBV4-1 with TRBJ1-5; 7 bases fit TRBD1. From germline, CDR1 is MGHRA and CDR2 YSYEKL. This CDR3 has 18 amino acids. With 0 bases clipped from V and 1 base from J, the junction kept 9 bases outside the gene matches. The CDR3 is CASSQDPPGQWSNQPQHF. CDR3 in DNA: TGCGCCAGCAGCCAAGACCCGCCGGGACAGTGGAGCAATCAGCCCCAGCATTTT.

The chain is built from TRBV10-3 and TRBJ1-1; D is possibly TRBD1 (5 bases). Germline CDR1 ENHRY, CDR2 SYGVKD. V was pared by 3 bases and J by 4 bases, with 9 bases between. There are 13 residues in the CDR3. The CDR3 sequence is CAISDREGTEAFF. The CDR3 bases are TGTGCCATCAGTGACAGGGAAGGCACTGAAGCTTTCTTT.

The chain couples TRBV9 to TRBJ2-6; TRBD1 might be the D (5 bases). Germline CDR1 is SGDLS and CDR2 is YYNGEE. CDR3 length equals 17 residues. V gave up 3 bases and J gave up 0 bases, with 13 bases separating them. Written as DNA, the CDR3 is TGTGCCAGCAGCGCCGACAGACCCCTCTCTGGGGCCAACGTCCTGACTTTC. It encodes CASSADRPLSGANVLTF.

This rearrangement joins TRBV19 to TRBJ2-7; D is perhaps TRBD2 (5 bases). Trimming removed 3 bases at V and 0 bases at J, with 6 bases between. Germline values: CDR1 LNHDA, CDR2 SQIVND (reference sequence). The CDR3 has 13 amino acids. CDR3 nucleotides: TGTGCCAGTAGTATGGGAGTCTCCTACGAGCAGTACTTC. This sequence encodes CASSMGVSYEQYF.

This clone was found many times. The CDR3 reads CASSFSGNSPSAPFYGYTF. The CDR3 bases are TGTGCCAGCAGTTTTAGTGGTAACAGTCCCAGTGCTCCTTTCTATGGCTACACCTTC. The chain couples TRBV27 to TRBJ1-2, with D hard to call. The CDR3 length is 19 residues. The V end lost 3 bases, the J end lost 4 bases, and 27 bases lay between the germline ends. In germline, CDR1 is MNHEY, CDR2 SMNVEV (reference sequence).

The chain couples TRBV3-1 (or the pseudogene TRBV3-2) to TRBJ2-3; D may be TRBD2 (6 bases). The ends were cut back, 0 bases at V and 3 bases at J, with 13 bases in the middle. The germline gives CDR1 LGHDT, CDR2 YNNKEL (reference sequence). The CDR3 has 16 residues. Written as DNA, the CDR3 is TGTGCCAGCAGCCAAGACCTCGGGACTTCAACAGATACGCAGTATTTT. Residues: CASSQDLGTSTDTQYF.

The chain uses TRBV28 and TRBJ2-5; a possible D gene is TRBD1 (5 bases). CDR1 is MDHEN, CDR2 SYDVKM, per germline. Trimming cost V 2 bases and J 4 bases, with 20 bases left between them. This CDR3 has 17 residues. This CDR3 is CASSLLISSGWAETQYF. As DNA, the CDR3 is TGTGCCAGCAGTTTACTAATAAGCTCAGGGTGGGCAGAGACCCAGTACTTC. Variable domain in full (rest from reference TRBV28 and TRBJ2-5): DVKVTQSSRYLVKRTGEKVFLECVQDMDHENMFWYRQDPGLGLRLIYFSYDVKMKEKGDIPEGYSVSREKKERFSLILESASTNQTSMYLCASSLLISSGWAETQYFGPGTRLLVL.

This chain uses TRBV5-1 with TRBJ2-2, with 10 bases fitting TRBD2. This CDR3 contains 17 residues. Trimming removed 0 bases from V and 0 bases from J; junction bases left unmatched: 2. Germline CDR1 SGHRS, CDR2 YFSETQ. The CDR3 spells CASSLVAGGSNTGELFF. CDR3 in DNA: TGCGCCAGCAGCTTGGTAGCGGGGGGCTCGAACACCGGGGAGCTGTTTTTT. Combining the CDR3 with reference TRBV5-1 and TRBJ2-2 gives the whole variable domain KAGVTQTPRYLIKTRGQQVTLSCSPISGHRSVSWYQQTPGQGLQFLFEYFSETQRNKGNFPGRFSGRQFSNSRSEMNVSTLELGDSALYLCASSLVAGGSNTGELFFGEGSRLTVL.

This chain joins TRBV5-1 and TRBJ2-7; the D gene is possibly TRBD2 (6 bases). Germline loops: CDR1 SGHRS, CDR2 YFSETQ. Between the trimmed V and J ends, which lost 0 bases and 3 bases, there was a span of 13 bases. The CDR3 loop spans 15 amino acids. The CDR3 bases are TGCGCCAGCAGCTTGGTGGAGTTGGGGGGCTACGAGCAGTACTTC. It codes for CASSLVELGGYEQYF.

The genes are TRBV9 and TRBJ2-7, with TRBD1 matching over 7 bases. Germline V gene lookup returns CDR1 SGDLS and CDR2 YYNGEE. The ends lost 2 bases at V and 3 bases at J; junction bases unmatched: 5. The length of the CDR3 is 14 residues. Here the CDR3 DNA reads TGTGCCAGCAGCGTCGGGACAGAAAACTACGAGCAGTACTTC. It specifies CASSVGTENYEQYF.